The clone carrying this TCR beta chain has only a few counts. Generated by immunoSEQ multiplex PCR, the TCRdb table keeps only in-frame clones and is missing some. The sample lists over 100,000 clones; less than 85% were seen once. This sample is drawn from a study of blood T cell repertoires in COVID-19. As for the study in general: The United States, Italy and Spain provided the acute and convalescent COVID-19 samples.

The length of the CDR3 is 17 residues. V lost 7 bases and J lost 1; bases outside the gene matches: 9. Germline values: CDR1 KGHDR, CDR2 SFDVKD. V is TRBV24-1 and J is TRBJ2-6; TRBD1 agrees at 7 bases. The source is a human donor in a cohort sampled during active or convalescent COVID-19. Sequenced material: peripheral blood. The CDR3 loop is CATSPGQKASGANVLTF. CDR3 nucleotides: TGTGCCACCAGCCCGGGACAGAAGGCTTCTGGGGCCAACGTCCTGACTTTC.